A single sample gave rise to the 16 T cell receptor beta chains below, sequenced in a study of blood T cell repertoires in COVID-19. Some clones are missing from TCRdb's copy, which holds only in-frame ones; the method was immunoSEQ multiplex PCR. Of a few hundred thousand clones in the sample, 87% were seen once. Sequencing was performed on PBMCs or T cells enriched from blood (not recorded which). The receptors originated from a woman aged 25 to 39 who had recovered from COVID-19.

The V and J genes are TRBV6-5 and TRBJ1-3; TRBD1 agrees at 12 bases. This CDR3 contains 16 residues. V lost 4 bases to trimming and J lost 4 bases; unmatched junction nucleotides: 5. In germline, CDR1 is MNHEY, CDR2 SVGAGI. The CDR3 sequence is CASSSRDRGRGNTIYF. The CDR3 DNA is TGTGCCAGCAGTTCCCGGGACAGGGGGCGAGGAAACACCATATATTTT.

This clone was seen a handful of times. This chain joins TRBV3-1 (or the pseudogene TRBV3-2) and TRBJ1-2; D might be TRBD1 (5 bases). CDR3 size: 14 residues. The V and J ends lost 0 bases and 6 bases respectively, with 11 bases between them. Germline V gene sequence: CDR1 LGHDT, CDR2 YNNKEL (reference sequence). The CDR3 nucleotides are TGTGCCAGCAGCCAAGATCAGGGTTTCAATGGCTACACCTTC. As protein: CASSQDQGFNGYTF.

The chain recombines TRBV4-2 with TRBJ2-1, with D perhaps matching TRBD2 (5 bases). The germline gives CDR1 LGHNA, CDR2 YNFKEQ. V lost 7 bases and J 3 bases, leaving 10 bases between the germline ends. This CDR3 region has 13 residues. The CDR3 sequence: CASTRGGYNEQFF. CDR3 in DNA: TGTGCCAGCACCCGAGGAGGCTACAATGAGCAGTTCTTC.

This rearrangement joins TRBV12-3 or TRBV12-4 to TRBJ1-2; D may be TRBD1 (6 bases). The V end lost 5 bases, the J end lost 6 bases, and 13 bases lay between the germline ends. This CDR3 spans 13 amino acids. CDR3 bases: TGTGCCAGCAGTCCATGGACAGAAAATGGCTACACCTTC. It translates to CASSPWTENGYTF.

J is TRBJ2-3 and V is TRBV27, with TRBD1 matching 7 bases. V dropped 3 bases and J dropped 0; count of bases not matched to a gene: 3. From germline, CDR1 is MNHEY and CDR2 SMNVEV (reference sequence). CDR3 length: 15 residues. DNA for the CDR3: TGTGCCAGCAGTTTTTGGACAGGTAGCACAGATACGCAGTATTTT. Protein product: CASSFWTGSTDTQYF.

V is TRBV29-1 and J is TRBJ1-2; tentatively, D is TRBD1 (6 bases). Germline V gene data show CDR1 as SQVTM and CDR2 as ANQGSEA. V lost 7 bases to trimming and J lost 1 base, with 13 bases between them. The CDR3 runs 13 residues. The CDR3 DNA is TGCAGCGCCCAAGAACAGGGTAACTATGGCTACACCTTC. It translates to CSAQEQGNYGYTF.

This chain connects TRBV6-1 to TRBJ2-7; 13 bases are a match to TRBD2. The CDR3 sequence is 16 residues long. After removal of 3 bases from V and 3 bases from J, the junction contained 5 bases not matched to a gene. Germline CDR1 reads MNHNS; CDR2 reads SASEGT. Here the CDR3 DNA reads TGTGCCAGCAGTGACCGGACTAGCGGGGGTGACTACGAGCAGTACTTC. This gives the protein CASSDRTSGGDYEQYF.

The CDR3 is CASSSSGGANTGELFF. CDR3 nucleotides: TGTGCCAGCAGCTCTAGCGGGGGGGCGAACACCGGGGAGCTGTTTTTT. This chain uses TRBV5-4 with TRBJ2-2; 12 nucleotides align to TRBD2. Germline V gene lookup returns CDR1 SGHNT and CDR2 YYREEE (reference sequence). This CDR3 has 16 amino acids. The ends lost 3 bases at V and 0 bases at J; junction bases unmatched: 0.

The rearrangement links TRBV7-6 to TRBJ2-2; 10 bases agree with TRBD1. This CDR3 contains 16 residues. Germline V gives CDR1 SGHVS, CDR2 FNYEAQ. V lost 1 base, J lost 6 bases, and 5 bases stayed unmatched. The CDR3 reads CASSLEGTGAPGELFF. CDR3 nucleotides: TGTGCCAGCAGCTTAGAAGGGACAGGGGCGCCCGGGGAGCTGTTTTTT.

The genes are TRBV4-2 and TRBJ1-3; no clear D gene. Per germline, CDR1 LGHNA and CDR2 YNFKEQ. Trimming stripped 1 base from V and 2 bases from J, with 12 bases between. This CDR3 region has 16 residues. CDR3 sequence (DNA): TGTGCCAGCAGCCAAGGTTACACAGTTGCTGGAAACACCATATATTTT. Amino acid sequence: CASSQGYTVAGNTIYF.

The chain employs TRBV2 and TRBJ1-6; D unresolved. CDR3 length equals 15 residues. V lost 6 bases and J 8 bases, leaving 17 bases between the germline ends. Germline CDR1 and CDR2: SNHLY and FYNNEI. In DNA form, the CDR3 reads TGTGCCAGCAGGGTCTTACCTAGGCGGGATTCACCCCTCCACTTT. This translates into CASRVLPRRDSPLHF.

The chain couples TRBV4-1 to TRBJ2-2; the D gene is possibly TRBD2 (5 bases). CDR1 is MGHRA, CDR2 YSYEKL, per germline. The length of the CDR3 is 14 residues. V dropped 1 base and J dropped 3 bases, with 6 bases sitting between them. The CDR3 protein is CASSQAGDTGELFF. CDR3 coding DNA: TGCGCCAGCAGCCAAGCCGGGGACACCGGGGAGCTGTTTTTT.

The chain recombines TRBV27 with TRBJ1-1; 7 bases line up with TRBD1. Germline CDR1 MNHEY, CDR2 SMNVEV (reference sequence). With 4 bases clipped from V and 3 bases from J, the junction kept 5 bases outside the gene matches. The CDR3 is 14 amino acids. CDR3 sequence (DNA): TGTGCCAGCAGTTGGGACAGTTTAGACACTGAAGCTTTCTTT. This gives the protein CASSWDSLDTEAFF.

The chain couples TRBV27 to TRBJ1-4, with a tentative D call TRBD1 (6 bases). CDR1 is MNHEY and CDR2 is SMNVEV in the germline V gene (reference sequence). Trimming cost V 2 bases and J 8 bases, with 12 bases left between them. The CDR3 is 14 residues long. The CDR3 loop is CASSLTGGGEKLFF. The CDR3 DNA reads TGTGCCAGCAGTTTAACTGGGGGCGGGGAAAAACTGTTTTTT.

This chain joins TRBV7-9 and TRBJ1-3, with D unclear. The germline CDR1 and CDR2 sequences are SEHNR and FQNEAQ (reference sequence). Trimming took 0 bases from V and 2 from J, leaving 5 bases between them. The CDR3 loop spans 14 amino acids. The CDR3 nucleotides are TGTGCCAGCAGCTTAGCGGGCGCTGGAAACACCATATATTTT. Its protein product is CASSLAGAGNTIYF.

The CDR3 sequence: CASSQTGGNEKLFF. The DNA of the CDR3 is TGTGCCAGCAGCCAAACAGGGGGTAATGAAAAACTGTTTTTT. The genes are TRBV3-1 (or the pseudogene TRBV3-2) and TRBJ1-4; 8 bases align to TRBD1. From germline, CDR1 is LGHDT and CDR2 YNNKEL (reference sequence). Unmatched junction bases numbered 0, after V lost 2 bases and J lost 4 bases. The CDR3 contains 14 residues.